This is a list of T cell receptor beta chains from one sample in a study of blood T cells in healthy people across ages. TCRdb re-derived calls from the 5' RACE reads in MiXCR, one entry per CDR3 protein. Among some 930,000 distinct CDR3 sequences listed, about 27% were seen once. These data also formed part of another study, on T cells of mothers and their children.

Sequences were obtained from blood. All receptors derive from a woman between 35 and 50 years old in good health. The CDR3 runs from the conserved cysteine through the conserved F or W. D genes are given only for firm matches. Size tells how often a clone was seen (once, few, many) or the class of an expanded clone, and some rows leave it out.

D | J | size | V | DNA | CDR3
- | TRBJ1-2 | - | TRBV6-5 | TGTGCCAGCAGTTCTGGGGGCCGATTAAACTATGGCTACACCTTC | CASSSGGRLNYGYTF
- | TRBJ1-2 | - | TRBV6-1 | TGTGCCAGCAGTCAAAGCCTTACAGGGAGAGCTGGCTACACCTTC | CASSQSLTGRAGYTF
- | TRBJ1-5 | - | TRBV20-1 | TGCAGTGCTAGGGGAGGGGTAGGGGGCAATCAGCCCCAGCATTTT | CSARGGVGGNQPQHF
- | TRBJ2-1 | - | TRBV14 | TGTGCCAGCAGCCAAGGGTCGCGCCCCGCGGATGAGCAGTTCTTC | CASSQGSRPADEQFF
- | TRBJ1-2 | - | TRBV6-6 | TGTGCCAGCAGTGACCGACGGGCAGTCTATGGCTACACCTTC | CASSDRRAVYGYTF
- | TRBJ1-2 | - | TRBV7-2 | TGTGCCAGCAGCGAGACCCGACAGACCTATGGCTACACCTTC | CASSETRQTYGYTF
TRBD2 | TRBJ2-7 | - | TRBV6-2/TRBV6-3 | TGTGCCAGCAGTTCTAGCGGCAACTACGAGCAGTACTTC | CASSSSGNYEQYF
- | TRBJ2-7 | few | TRBV20-1 | TGCAGTGCTAGGGAACCAAGCCTCTACGAGCAGTACTTC | CSAREPSLYEQYF
- | TRBJ2-7 | - | TRBV24-1 | TGTGCCACCAGTGGCTGGAGTACCTACGAGCAGTACTTC | CATSGWSTYEQYF
- | TRBJ2-3 | - | TRBV5-1 | TGCGCCAGCAACTTAGAAGGAGTGAATACGCAGTATTTT | CASNLEGVNTQYF
- | TRBJ2-7 | - | TRBV5-6 | TGTGCCAGCAGCTTGGATCTGGGGCGAGTGGTGAAAGCCTACGAGCAGTACTTC | CASSLDLGRVVKAYEQYF
- | TRBJ1-5 | - | TRBV18 | TGTGCCAGCTCACCTAGACAGACTCGCAATCAGCCCCAGCATTTT | CASSPRQTRNQPQHF
- | TRBJ2-6 | few | TRBV6-6 | TGTGCCAGTCGGGGTGTATCTGGGGCCAACGTCCTGACTTTC | CASRGVSGANVLTF
TRBD2 | TRBJ2-7 | few | TRBV9 | TGTGCCAGCAGCGCCATCGGGGGGGCCGGATCCTACGAGCAGTACTTC | CASSAIGGAGSYEQYF
TRBD1 | TRBJ2-7 | many | TRBV15 | TGTGCCACCAGCAGAGCAGGGGGTGGGGGAGACTACGAGCAGTACTTC | CATSRAGGGGDYEQYF
TRBD1 | TRBJ2-5 | - | TRBV20-1 | TGCAGTGCGAGACAGGGGGCCATATTATCACAAGAGACCCAGTACTTC | CSARQGAILSQETQYF
TRBD1 | TRBJ2-1 | many | TRBV5-1 | TGCGCCAGCAGCCAACGACAGGGGGCGATGGGCAATGAGCAGTTCTTC | CASSQRQGAMGNEQFF
- | TRBJ2-7 | - | TRBV28 | TGTGCCAGCAGTTTCCGTTGCGAGCAGTACTTC | CASSFRCEQYF
- | TRBJ1-5 | - | TRBV7-2 | TGTGCCAGCAGCTTAGGGGCAAATAGCAATCAGCCCCAGCATTTT | CASSLGANSNQPQHF
- | TRBJ1-1 | - | TRBV12-3/TRBV12-4 | TGTGCCAGCAGTTTGATCGGCGCAGAAGCTTTCTTT | CASSLIGAEAFF
- | TRBJ2-1 | - | TRBV9 | TGTGCCAGCAGAAAGGGAACAGGGCCCTACAATGAGCAGTTCTTC | CASRKGTGPYNEQFF
- | TRBJ1-1 | - | TRBV29-1 | TGCAACGTTGCCGTGGAGGGAACTGAAGCTTTCTTT | CNVAVEGTEAFF
TRBD1 | TRBJ2-7 | many | TRBV4-2 | TGTGCCAGCAGCGAAGGGACAGGGGCCACCTACGAGCAGTACTTC | CASSEGTGATYEQYF
- | TRBJ1-2 | few | TRBV3-1 | TGTGCCAGCAGCCAAGCCGAGGGAATTACGGGCTACACCTTC | CASSQAEGITGYTF
TRBD1 | TRBJ1-1 | few | TRBV7-9 | TGTGCCAGCAGCCGACGGGACAGGGTAACTGAAGCTTTCTTT | CASSRRDRVTEAFF
- | TRBJ2-7 | many | TRBV30 | TGTGCCTGGAGTGCCGGAGGGGGACACTACGAGCAGTACTTC | CAWSAGGGHYEQYF
- | TRBJ2-3 | few | TRBV5-6 | TGTGCCAGCAGCTTGCGTTTAAGACCCACAGATACGCAGTATTTT | CASSLRLRPTDTQYF
TRBD1 | TRBJ1-1 | - | TRBV10-3 | TGTGCCATCGGGGCAGGGGGGTGGAACACTGAAGCTTTCTTT | CAIGAGGWNTEAFF
- | TRBJ1-2 | - | TRBV2 | TGTGCCAGCAAAGTCCAGGAACGGAATGGCTACACCTTC | CASKVQERNGYTF
TRBD2 | TRBJ2-6 | few | TRBV9 | TGTGCCAGCAGCGTATCGGGAGGGGATCCCTCACCTGGGGCCAACGTCCTGACTTTC | CASSVSGGDPSPGANVLTF
- | TRBJ1-2 | - | TRBV7-9 | TGTGCCAGCAGCTTAGTGACAGCGACAGATGGCTACACCTTC | CASSLVTATDGYTF
- | TRBJ2-5 | many | TRBV12-5 | TGTGCTAGTGCCCCGGACAGTCAAGAGACCCAGTACTTC | CASAPDSQETQYF
- | TRBJ1-1 | - | TRBV5-1 | TGCGCCAGCAGCTGGGCCGTCGGGGGGGGGACTGAAGCTTTCTTT | CASSWAVGGGTEAFF
TRBD1 | TRBJ1-2 | - | TRBV4-1 | TGCGCCAGCAGCCAAGAGGCGGTTGGACAGGACTATGGCTACACCTTC | CASSQEAVGQDYGYTF
- | TRBJ2-3 | - | TRBV2 | TGTGCCAGCGCGGCGCGAGGGCTCACAGATACGCAGTATTTT | CASAARGLTDTQYF
- | TRBJ1-4 | many | TRBV7-9 | TGTGCCAGCAGCCTTACATGGGATGAAAAACTGTTTTTT | CASSLTWDEKLFF
- | TRBJ2-7 | many | TRBV7-9 | TGTGCCAGCAGCTTCCCCGCATCCTACGAGCAGTACTTC | CASSFPASYEQYF
TRBD1 | TRBJ1-5 | - | TRBV3-1 | TGTGCCAGCAGCACCCACAGGGGGCTGCAGCCCCAGCATTTT | CASSTHRGLQPQHF
TRBD1 | TRBJ2-1 | few | TRBV15 | TGTGCCACCAGCAGAACCGGGACAGGGGGGAATGAGCAGTTCTTC | CATSRTGTGGNEQFF
TRBD2 | TRBJ2-7 | many | TRBV10-3 | TGTGCCATCAGTGATGTCGCGGGGGGTACTTACGAGCAGTACTTC | CAISDVAGGTYEQYF
- | TRBJ2-3 | few | TRBV15 | TGTGCCACCAGCAGGTACGGTGCCCCTTTGAATACGCAGTATTTT | CATSRYGAPLNTQYF
TRBD2 | TRBJ2-7 | many | TRBV20-1 | TGCAGTGCTAGGGATCCCACTAGCGGGGGGGGGTACGAGCAGTACTTC | CSARDPTSGGGYEQYF
- | TRBJ2-3 | many | TRBV29-1 | TGCAGCGCTCACACAGGGAGTAGCACAGATACGCAGTATTTT | CSAHTGSSTDTQYF
- | TRBJ2-7 | - | TRBV10-3 | TGTGCCATCAGTGACTCGGGGTCCTACAATAAGCAGTACTTC | CAISDSGSYNKQYF
- | TRBJ2-1 | many | TRBV7-9 | TGTGCCAGCAGCCAAACTCTTGTCTCCTACAATGAGCAGTTCTTC | CASSQTLVSYNEQFF
- | TRBJ1-1 | few | TRBV5-1 | TGCGCCAGCAGCTCCTTAAGGGGGGGACTGAACACTGAAGCTTTCTTT | CASSSLRGGLNTEAFF
TRBD2 | TRBJ2-3 | - | TRBV20-1 | TGCAGTGCTCTAGCGGGGGGGCCCACAGATACGCAGTATTTT | CSALAGGPTDTQYF
- | TRBJ1-1 | few | TRBV28 | TGTGCCAGCAGTCTGTCCCGGGGTGGGGCTTTCTTT | CASSLSRGGAFF
- | TRBJ1-1 | - | TRBV15 | TGTGCCACCAGCCGTACTTCAGCTGGCGGCACTGAAGCTTTCTTT | CATSRTSAGGTEAFF
- | TRBJ2-5 | many | TRBV28 | TGTGCCAGCAGTCCGTACGGGAAAACGGAGACCCAGTACTTC | CASSPYGKTETQYF
- | TRBJ2-5 | many | TRBV7-3 | TGTGCCAGCAGCTCTGATCGATATGGTGAGACCCAGTACTTC | CASSSDRYGETQYF
TRBD2 | TRBJ2-3 | - | TRBV7-2 | TGTGCCGGCAGCTTAGGGAGCGGGGGAACAGATACGCAGTATTTT | CAGSLGSGGTDTQYF